One T cell receptor beta chain is described in this entry. The sample is drawn from a study of blood T cell repertoires in COVID-19. Study information: COVID-19 samples from acute and convalescent phases originated in the United States, Italy and Spain. From T cells, B-cell-depleted T cells, or PBMCs came the material, which was cDNA or gDNA.

The junction had 8 bases not matched to a gene; V was cut back by 2 bases and J by 10 bases. This CDR3 is 15 amino acids long. Germline V gives CDR1 SGHAT, CDR2 FQNNGV. In the original workflow: How many nucleated cells were present was estimated from reference gene primer amplification. Generated by immunoSEQ multiplex PCR, the TCRdb table keeps only in-frame clones and is missing some. V and J calls and clone size come straight from that table; D and trimming were deduced from the DNA. The data show about 120,000 clones, 80% to 90% seen once. This rearrangement joins TRBV11-2 to TRBJ1-6, with TRBD1 matching 7 bases. This receptor was taken from a man aged 40-55 years with acute or convalescent COVID-19. The material sequenced was peripheral blood. The CDR3 coding sequence is TGTGCCAGCAGCTTACTGGGGCAGGGGGAGTCACCCCTCCACTTT. It is translated as CASSLLGQGESPLHF.